This T cell receptor (beta chain) is from a study of cytomegalovirus exposure and HLA in healthy donors. Broader study findings: The authors later found most CMV-associated TCR beta chains appeared HLA-restricted.

Primers for the PCR totalled 60 Vbeta and 13 Jbeta. Repertoires were generated with immunoSEQ multiplex PCR, while TCRdb's copy carries only in-frame clones and drops some. The table has about 86,000 clones, just over 70% seen once. A single count supports this clone. Its antigen is not known. The CDR3 contains 15 residues. V was pared by 2 bases and J by 8 bases, with 15 bases between. Per the germline V gene, CDR1 is SGHTA and CDR2 is FQGNSA. The clonotype was recovered from a man between 60 and 75 years old in good health and CMV-seronegative. The sample consisted of PBMCs. The chain employs TRBV7-2 and TRBJ1-4; tentatively, D is TRBD1 (5 bases). Here the CDR3 DNA reads TGTGCCAGCAGCTTATGGGGCTCCGGCGGCGAAAAACTGTTTTTT. Protein: CASSLWGSGGEKLFF.